This T cell receptor beta chain emerged from a study of T cell repertoires in cytomegalovirus infection. At the level of the study: The authors used CMV epitopes that were HLA-C-restricted (recently identified) and HLA-B-restricted (well studied).

Turning to this clonotype: Its matching antigen is unknown.

TCRdb reprocessed the reads via MiXCR and lists one record per CDR3 protein. Among approximately 1,000,000 distinct CDR3 sequences, under 40% were seen once, and the ten largest hold roughly 13%. The CDR3 loop spans 13 amino acids. V was cut by 7 bases and J by 4 bases, with 13 bases left in between. V gene TRBV12-3 or TRBV12-4 combines with J gene TRBJ1-2; unclear D gene. The starting material was cultured CD8+ T cells from PBMCs, obtained from culture after CMV antigen stimulation. The TCR was taken from a human donor in good health (CMV status not recorded). Some clones in this sample may be carry-over from other donors' samples. Here the CDR3 DNA reads TGTGCCAGCACCCTGGGGAGGGCCTATGGCTACACCTTC. It encodes CASTLGRAYGYTF.